Listed below are T cell receptor beta chains from one sample, sequenced in a study of cytomegalovirus exposure and HLA in healthy donors. Measured with immunoSEQ multiplex PCR; TCRdb has only the in-frame clones, and not every one. The sample has roughly 130,000 clones, roughly 70% seen once. The sample comprised PBMCs. Receptors originate from a man in his forties in good health and CMV-seropositive. Each CDR3 is given with its conserved first and last residue. The order of the fields is CDR3 DNA, CDR3 protein, V gene, J gene, clone size, D gene. A D gene is named only where the DNA matches it firmly. Only some rows state a clone size, as once, few, many or a class for expanded clones.

TGTGCCATCAGTGAGTCTGACAGGGGGGATCAGCCCCAGCATTTT	CAISESDRGDQPQHF	TRBV10-3	TRBJ1-5	.	TRBD1
TGTGCCAGCTCCCTTGGCAGGGGGGATCAGGGTTCACCCCTCCACTTT	CASSLGRGDQGSPLHF	TRBV18	TRBJ1-6	.	TRBD1
TGTGCCAGCATCCCAGGACTCACTTACAATGAGCAGTTCTTC	CASIPGLTYNEQFF	TRBV7-8	TRBJ2-1	.	.
TGTGCCAGCAGCTGGACAGGGGGTAAAAATCAGCCCCAGCATTTT	CASSWTGGKNQPQHF	TRBV5-6	TRBJ1-5	few	TRBD1
TGTGCCAGCAGTTTATCCCCGACAGATCAGCCCCAGCATTTT	CASSLSPTDQPQHF	TRBV27	TRBJ1-5	few	.
TGTGCCAGCAGTCCCGGACAGGCTGGCTCCAATGAGCAGTTCTTC	CASSPGQAGSNEQFF	TRBV6-5	TRBJ2-1	.	TRBD1
TGTGCCAGCAGTCCCACAGGGGGCGATCTTATTAATGAAAAACTGTTTTTT	CASSPTGGDLINEKLFF	TRBV4-2	TRBJ1-4	once	TRBD1
TGTGCCAGCACCCCAACCGGGACAGGGTACTACGAGCAGTACTTC	CASTPTGTGYYEQYF	TRBV6-5	TRBJ2-7	few	TRBD1
TGCGCCAGCAGCCCGGGACAGGGGGCATGGGGAGAGACCCAGTACTTC	CASSPGQGAWGETQYF	TRBV4-1	TRBJ2-5	.	TRBD1
TGTGCCACCAAGGCCGGAGGCTCCTACGAGCAGTACTTC	CATKAGGSYEQYF	TRBV28	TRBJ2-7	.	.
TGTGCCAGCAGCTTCGTGGGGCGTGAAAAACTGTTTTTT	CASSFVGREKLFF	TRBV5-6	TRBJ1-4	.	.
TGTGCCAGCAGTGTACTAGCCCCATACAATGAGCAGTTCTTC	CASSVLAPYNEQFF	TRBV2	TRBJ2-1	few	.
TGTGCCAGCAGCTCGGGACTGCCTGGAGAGGAAGCTTTCTTT	CASSSGLPGEEAFF	TRBV5-6	TRBJ1-1	.	.
TGTGCCAGCAGCCGCGGGACAGGGAATAATGGCTACACCTTC	CASSRGTGNNGYTF	TRBV7-6	TRBJ1-2	.	TRBD1
TGTGCCAGCAGATCCCTGGGGGCGGGCCTCCCATACGAGCAGTACTTC	CASRSLGAGLPYEQYF	TRBV28	TRBJ2-7	.	.
TGTGCTAGCAGCTTAGGGACTGCGAGCTCCTACGAGCAGTACTTC	CASSLGTASSYEQYF	TRBV7-7	TRBJ2-7	.	.
TGTGCCAGCATCCCCTCGACAGGGGCCACCGGGGAGCTGTTTTTT	CASIPSTGATGELFF	TRBV25-1	TRBJ2-2	.	TRBD1
TGTGCCAGCAGCTTGGGAGGAATTCCTCCTCGACACGAGCAGTACTTC	CASSLGGIPPRHEQYF	TRBV5-6	TRBJ2-7	.	.
TGTGCCAGCAGCAGGGACAGGGGCTCCTACAATGAGCAGTTCTTC	CASSRDRGSYNEQFF	TRBV5-5	TRBJ2-1	.	TRBD1
TGTGCCAGCAGCCATTCCGGGACTAGCGGCCCTGATACGCAGTATTTT	CASSHSGTSGPDTQYF	TRBV4-2	TRBJ2-3	.	TRBD2
TGTGCCAGCAGCCTACACAGGGGTCCTGAAGCTTTCTTT	CASSLHRGPEAFF	TRBV5-6	TRBJ1-1	few	TRBD1
TGTGCCAGCAGCCTAGGGACAGCCCCAACTAATGAAAAACTGTTTTTT	CASSLGTAPTNEKLFF	TRBV5-4	TRBJ1-4	.	TRBD1
TGTGCCAGCAGTGACGGTCAGCCGACTACCCACGAGCAGTACTTC	CASSDGQPTTHEQYF	TRBV6-4	TRBJ2-7	.	.
TGCGCCAGCAGCCCCGGACAGGGTGGAACCAACACTGAAGCTTTCTTT	CASSPGQGGTNTEAFF	TRBV5-1	TRBJ1-1	.	TRBD1
TGTGCCAGCAGCTTAAGGGGGAGACTAGCGGGAAGGTACAATGAGCAGTTCTTC	CASSLRGRLAGRYNEQFF	TRBV7-9	TRBJ2-1	.	TRBD2
TGTGCTAGTGGTTTGGTCAGTTGGACAACATCTACCTACGAGCAGTACTTC	CASGLVSWTTSTYEQYF	TRBV12-5	TRBJ2-7	.	.
TGTGCCAGCGGTAGGACAGTTGGCTACACCTTC	CASGRTVGYTF	TRBV2	TRBJ1-2	.	.
TGCGCCAGCGGGGGGGGAGCTAATGAAAAACTGTTTTTT	CASGGGANEKLFF	TRBV10-2	TRBJ1-4	.	.
TGTGCCAGCAGTGACTCGGGACAGGGGTACAATGAGCAGTTCTTC	CASSDSGQGYNEQFF	TRBV6-4	TRBJ2-1	.	TRBD1
TGCGCCAGCAGCCCCCCCGGGAGCGGTAGCACAGATACGCAGTATTTT	CASSPPGSGSTDTQYF	TRBV5-1	TRBJ2-3	.	.
TGTGCCAGCAGTAGGTTTAGCGGGGCTTACAATGAGCAGTTCTTC	CASSRFSGAYNEQFF	TRBV27	TRBJ2-1	.	TRBD2
TGTGCCAGCAGCGCCGGACAGGGAAAGGCTACTGGAAACACCATATATTTT	CASSAGQGKATGNTIYF	TRBV9	TRBJ1-3	.	TRBD1
TGTGCCAGCAGCTTAGGGGGAACAGGGGGGGATCAGCCCCAGCATTTT	CASSLGGTGGDQPQHF	TRBV7-2	TRBJ1-5	.	TRBD1
TGTGCCAGCAGTCGCCTAGCGGGAGGGCTGGACAATGAGCAGTTCTTC	CASSRLAGGLDNEQFF	TRBV6-6	TRBJ2-1	once	TRBD2
TGTGCCAGCAGCTTAGATCCTACTAGCGGGGACCCCGGGGAGCTGTTTTTT	CASSLDPTSGDPGELFF	TRBV11-2	TRBJ2-2	.	TRBD2
TGTGCCAGCAGTACGCGACAGGGGACCTACGAGCAGTACTTC	CASSTRQGTYEQYF	TRBV6-1	TRBJ2-7	.	TRBD1
TGTGCCAGCAGTTACCGGTCGGACAGCTCCTATGGCTACACCTTC	CASSYRSDSSYGYTF	TRBV6-5	TRBJ1-2	.	.
TGTGCCAGCAGCTTAGGGGGGGGATACGAGCAGTACTTC	CASSLGGGYEQYF	TRBV11-2	TRBJ2-7	.	TRBD2
TGTGCCAGCAGCTTAAGCTCGCTAGGAGGCCGCTCCTACGAGCAGTACTTC	CASSLSSLGGRSYEQYF	TRBV7-3	TRBJ2-7	few	.
TGCGCCAGCAGGGAAGGGACTAGCGGGAGGGTAGATACGCAGTATTTT	CASREGTSGRVDTQYF	TRBV10-2	TRBJ2-3	.	TRBD2
TGTGCCAGCAGGGAGGGACGTGGTGAGCAGTACTTC	CASREGRGEQYF	TRBV6-5	TRBJ2-7	.	.
TGTGCCAGCAGCTTGAAGGCTAGCGGGAGAAGTGGGGCCAACGTCCTGACTTTC	CASSLKASGRSGANVLTF	TRBV5-6	TRBJ2-6	.	TRBD2
TGTGCCAGCAGCCCGGGACTTCACAATGAGCAGTTCTTC	CASSPGLHNEQFF	TRBV5-4	TRBJ2-1	.	.
TGTGCCAGCAGCGTAGGGTACAGCTCCTACAATGAGCAGTTCTTC	CASSVGYSSYNEQFF	TRBV9	TRBJ2-1	.	.
TGTGCCAGCAAATCCGACAAGTACGAGCAGTACTTC	CASKSDKYEQYF	TRBV28	TRBJ2-7	.	.
TGTGCCAGCATGGGGACACCCTTGCCGGGCTACACCTTC	CASMGTPLPGYTF	TRBV28	TRBJ1-2	.	.
TGTGCCAGCAGTCCTGACAGAGATTCCTACAATGAGCAGTTCTTC	CASSPDRDSYNEQFF	TRBV27	TRBJ2-1	.	.
TGTGCCAGCAGTGACAGGGTCCAGCCCCAGCATTTT	CASSDRVQPQHF	TRBV28	TRBJ1-5	.	TRBD1
TGCAGCGTGCAGACAGGGGGACTTCGTTCACCCCTCCACTTT	CSVQTGGLRSPLHF	TRBV29-1	TRBJ1-6	.	TRBD1
TGTGCTAGTGGTTTGGTACTCTTAGTCGGTGTACAGGAGAACACTGAAGCTTTCTTT	CASGLVLLVGVQENTEAFF	TRBV12-5	TRBJ1-1	.	.